A selection of T cell receptor beta chains follows, all from one sample in a study of breast tumors, draining lymph nodes, adjacent tissues. MiXCR, applied by TCRdb to the multiplex PCR reads, yields one record per CDR3 protein. Here the sample spans around 140,000 distinct CDR3 sequences, about 20% being singletons. The sample consisted of axillary lymph node tissue. These receptors all come from a female donor with breast cancer. Some clones in this sample may be carry-over from other donors' samples. Both conserved end residues are part of each CDR3. The D gene is left open where the match is weak.

12	TRBV27	NA	CASSPAVGPLHF
12	TRBV29-1	NA	CSVEKGTNEQYF
12	TRBV29-1	TRBD1	CSAGQTQETQYF
15	TRBV5-1	TRBD1	CASSLRGQGQETQYF
16	TRBV9	NA	CASSGEVTEPTGELFF
12	TRBV27	NA	CASSPTRETQYF
19	TRBV5-1	NA	CASSVMSLPLPDPHYEQYF
16	TRBV5-1	NA	CASSLLPRSIQETRYF
15	TRBV24-1	NA	CATSDRAPGANVLTF
15	TRBV4-2	TRBD1	CASSPRQGGDNEQFF
14	TRBV28	NA	CASLSPGDSYEQYF
15	TRBV24-1	NA	CATSVPVRAPYEQYF
13	TRBV10-1	NA	CASSTLPRHEQYF
16	TRBV18	NA	CASSPLEGVGGNTIYF
13	TRBV6-1	TRBD1	CASSPTGVQPQHF
12	TRBV15	TRBD1	CATSFTGAEQYF
17	TRBV7-9	TRBD2	CASSLARSGRPQETQYF
12	TRBV7-8	NA	CASSVQGYEQFF
14	TRBV6-2/TRBV6-3	NA	CASSLDPLGGELFF
15	TRBV5-1	TRBD2	CASSLGLAGHNEQFF
15	TRBV6-9	NA	CASIYWGWGISPLHF
17	TRBV14	TRBD1	CASSHGLTGYASNIQYF
12	TRBV28	NA	CASSFSQYGYTF
16	TRBV7-9	TRBD2	CANSSPRESSYNEQFF
16	TRBV24-1	NA	CATSDLCRWVTGELFF
16	TRBV2	TRBD2	CASSGRLAGAKNIQYF
16	TRBV6-6	NA	CASSPTGRLSGNTIYF
15	TRBV7-8	TRBD1	CASSASGTETYEQYF
14	TRBV3-1	TRBD2	CASSTSGRYNEQFF
15	TRBV30	NA	CAWSADSLGGYEQYF
13	TRBV19	NA	CASSRVGSYEQYF
16	TRBV6-1	NA	CASSEGFPAASNEQFF
14	TRBV7-8	NA	CASSRRTERERLFF
13	TRBV3-1	TRBD1	CASSPDRVQPQHF
15	TRBV9	TRBD2	CASSVATSGRSEQYF
14	TRBV7-9	TRBD2	CASSLLAGVNEQFF
13	TRBV29-1	NA	CSVLVAGRDEQYF
11	TRBV5-1	NA	CASSSTHEQYF
15	TRBV18	NA	CASSPNRLGTDTQYF
15	TRBV28	NA	CASSLGGKGEETQYF
15	TRBV2	NA	CASRRGGRTYNEQFF
13	TRBV4-1	NA	CASSQGESREQYF
14	TRBV6-1	NA	CASSDGTLFYEQYF
15	TRBV15	TRBD2	CATSGEGITYNEQFF
13	TRBV6-1	TRBD1	CASRTGRRNIQYF
12	TRBV20-1	TRBD1	CSAGTDDEKLFF
16	TRBV20-1	TRBD2	CSAIPSGGGTYNEQFF
16	TRBV24-1	TRBD2	CATSEWASGGTDTQYF